This T cell receptor beta chain originates from a study of T cell changes during pregnancy in multiple sclerosis. The protocol was immunoSEQ multiplex PCR, while the TCRdb copy is restricted to in-frame clones and leaves out a portion. Of around 130,000 clones detected, under 95% appear once; the ten largest clones hold approximately 5.8%. This sequence was found in a female donor with multiple sclerosis, enrolled in a pregnancy study. The specimen was peripheral blood, collected before pregnancy.

The CDR3 loop reads CASRGQGGTEAFF. The CDR3 bases are TGTGCCAGCAGGGGACAGGGAGGCACTGAAGCTTTCTTT. The genes are TRBV6-1 and TRBJ1-1; TRBD1 matches 9 bases. Germline V gene lookup returns CDR1 MNHNS and CDR2 SASEGT. This CDR3 comprises 13 residues. Trimming removed 6 bases from V and 4 bases from J; junction bases left unmatched: 3.